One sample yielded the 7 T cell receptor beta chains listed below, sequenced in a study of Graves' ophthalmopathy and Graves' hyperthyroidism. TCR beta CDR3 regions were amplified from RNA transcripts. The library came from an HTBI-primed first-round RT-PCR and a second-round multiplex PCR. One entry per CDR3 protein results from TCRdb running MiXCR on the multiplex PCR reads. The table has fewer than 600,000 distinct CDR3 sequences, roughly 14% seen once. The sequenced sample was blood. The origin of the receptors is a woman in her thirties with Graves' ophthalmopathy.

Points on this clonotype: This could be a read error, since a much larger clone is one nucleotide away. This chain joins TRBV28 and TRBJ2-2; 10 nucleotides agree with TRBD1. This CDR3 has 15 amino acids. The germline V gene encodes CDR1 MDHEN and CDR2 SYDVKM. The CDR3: CASSDRGPLTGELCF. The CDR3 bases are TGTGCCAGCAGTGACAGGGGGCCTCTCACCGGGGAGCTGTGTTTT.

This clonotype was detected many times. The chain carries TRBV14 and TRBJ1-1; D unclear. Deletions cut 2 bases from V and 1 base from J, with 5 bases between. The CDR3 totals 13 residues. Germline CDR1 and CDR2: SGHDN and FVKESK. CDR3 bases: TGTGCCAGCAGCCAATGGAGGAACACTGAAGCTTTCTTT. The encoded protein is CASSQWRNTEAFF.

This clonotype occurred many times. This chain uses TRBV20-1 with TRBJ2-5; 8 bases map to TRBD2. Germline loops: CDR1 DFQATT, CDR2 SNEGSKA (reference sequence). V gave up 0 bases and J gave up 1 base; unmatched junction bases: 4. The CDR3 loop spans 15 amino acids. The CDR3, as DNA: TGCAGTGCTAGAGATGGGGGACTAGTCCAAGAGACCCAGTACTTC. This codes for CSARDGGLVQETQYF.

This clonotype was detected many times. This chain's CDR3 is CASSFLGQQETQYF. CDR3 coding DNA: TGTGCCAGCAGTTTCCTTGGGCAGCAAGAGACCCAGTACTTC. The chain links TRBV12-3 or TRBV12-4 to TRBJ2-5; the D is unclear. The CDR3 runs to 14 residues. V lost 3 bases, J lost 2 bases, and 10 bases lay in between.

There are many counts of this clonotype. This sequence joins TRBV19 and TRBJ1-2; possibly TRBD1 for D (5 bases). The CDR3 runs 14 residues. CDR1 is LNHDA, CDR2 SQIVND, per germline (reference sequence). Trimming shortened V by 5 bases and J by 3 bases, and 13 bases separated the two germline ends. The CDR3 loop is CASSFRGRDYGYTF. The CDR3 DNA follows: TGTGCCAGTAGTTTCCGGGGCCGTGACTATGGCTACACCTTC.

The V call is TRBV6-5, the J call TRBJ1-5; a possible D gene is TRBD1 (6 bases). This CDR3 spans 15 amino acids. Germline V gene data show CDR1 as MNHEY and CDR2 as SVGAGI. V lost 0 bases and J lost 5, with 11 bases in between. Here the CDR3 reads CASSYSNGGDQPQHF. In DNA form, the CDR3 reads TGTGCCAGCAGTTACTCGAACGGGGGCGATCAGCCCCAGCATTTT.

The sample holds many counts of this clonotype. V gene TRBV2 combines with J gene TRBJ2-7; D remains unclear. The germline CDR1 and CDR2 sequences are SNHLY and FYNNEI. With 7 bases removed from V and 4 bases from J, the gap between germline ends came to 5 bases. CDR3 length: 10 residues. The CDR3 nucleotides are TGTGCCAGCATTGGTTACGAGCAGTACTTC. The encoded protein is CASIGYEQYF.